Described below is a single T cell receptor beta chain sequence and its context. What it binds is unknown. Germline CDR1 reads SEHNR; CDR2 reads FQNEAQ (reference sequence). V was clipped by 1 base and J by 3 bases, with 11 bases between them. There are 15 residues in the CDR3. The data are from a study of cytomegalovirus exposure and HLA in healthy donors. General study results and limits: Later analysis suggested most CMV-associated TCR beta chains were HLA-restricted. Cytomegalovirus status was reportedly diagnosed by the classifier with high specificity and sensitivity.

The study ran its PCR with 60 Vbeta and 13 Jbeta primers. Here immunoSEQ multiplex PCR was the method, and the copy in TCRdb shows in-frame clones only, minus some. The repertoire has tens of thousands of clones, approximately 66% of them found once; the top ten carry 3.5% to 4.5%. This receptor was taken from a male donor in good health and CMV-seropositive. The sequenced sample was PBMCs. The rearrangement links TRBV7-9 to TRBJ2-3, with D possibly matching TRBD2 (6 bases). In DNA, the CDR3 is TGTGCCAGCAGCTTAGGGCGGGGAGGAACAGATACGCAGTATTTT. Translation: CASSLGRGGTDTQYF.